This T cell receptor (beta chain) emerged from a study of shared clonotypes between healthy human individuals. Across the whole study: Per donor, CD8 memory used one plate, CD8 naive used two, CD4 memory used three and CD4 naive used three. Points from the study as a whole: Despite large depth, rarefaction showed incomplete sorted-subset sequencing. The sampled material consisted only of blood, and tissue repertoires are likely to differ.

Germline V lookup: CDR1 PRHDT, CDR2 FYEKMQ (reference sequence). The V end lost 1 base, the J end lost 4 bases, and 5 bases lay between the germline ends. CDR3 length equals 13 residues. The protocol was immunoSEQ multiplex PCR, while the TCRdb copy is restricted to in-frame clones and leaves out a portion. The sample carries 2 million to 3 million clones, 90% to 95% recorded once. About this clone: No antigen is known for it.

This clonotype was sampled from a young man in good health. The sequenced material came from naive CD4+ T cells sorted from blood. Subset defined: CD45RA+ positively selected. The J gene is TRBJ1-3, the V gene TRBV13; no clear D. The CDR3 nucleotides are TGTGCCAGCAGCTTAGATTGGGGAAACACCATATATTTT. Translation gives CASSLDWGNTIYF.